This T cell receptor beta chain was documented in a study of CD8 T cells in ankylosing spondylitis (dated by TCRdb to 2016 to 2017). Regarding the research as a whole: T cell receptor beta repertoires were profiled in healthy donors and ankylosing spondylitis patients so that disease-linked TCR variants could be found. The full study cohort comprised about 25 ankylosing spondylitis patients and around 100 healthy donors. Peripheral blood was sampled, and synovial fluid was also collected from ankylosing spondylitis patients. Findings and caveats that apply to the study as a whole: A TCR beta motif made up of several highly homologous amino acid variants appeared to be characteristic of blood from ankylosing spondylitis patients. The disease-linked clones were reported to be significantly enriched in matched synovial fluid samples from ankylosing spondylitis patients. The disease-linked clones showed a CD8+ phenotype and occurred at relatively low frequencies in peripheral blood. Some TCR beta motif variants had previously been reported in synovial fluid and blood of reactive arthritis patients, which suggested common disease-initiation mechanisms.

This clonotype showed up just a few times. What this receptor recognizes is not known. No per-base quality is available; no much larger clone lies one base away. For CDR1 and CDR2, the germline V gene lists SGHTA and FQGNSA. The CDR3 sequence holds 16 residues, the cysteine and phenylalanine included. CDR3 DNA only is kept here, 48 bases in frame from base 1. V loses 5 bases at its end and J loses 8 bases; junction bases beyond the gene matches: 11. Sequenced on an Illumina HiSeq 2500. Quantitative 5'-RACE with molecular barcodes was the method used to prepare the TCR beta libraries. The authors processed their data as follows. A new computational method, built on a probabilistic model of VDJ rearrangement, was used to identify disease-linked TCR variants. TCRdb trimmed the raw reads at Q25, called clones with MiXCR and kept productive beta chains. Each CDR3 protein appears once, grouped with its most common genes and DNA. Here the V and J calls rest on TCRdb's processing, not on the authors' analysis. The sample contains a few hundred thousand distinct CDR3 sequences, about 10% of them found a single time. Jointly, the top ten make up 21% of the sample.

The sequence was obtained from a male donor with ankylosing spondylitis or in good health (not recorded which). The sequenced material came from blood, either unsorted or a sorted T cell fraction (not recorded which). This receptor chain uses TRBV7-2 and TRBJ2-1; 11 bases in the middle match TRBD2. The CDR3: CASSPTRLAGYDEQFF. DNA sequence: TGTGCCAGCAGCCCCACAAGACTAGCGGGGTATGATGAGCAGTTCTTC.